The 30 T cell receptor beta chains reported below all come from one sample, sequenced in a study of technical replicates of blood from a handful of donors. Libraries were prepared by immunoSEQ multiplex PCR; TCRdb keeps only in-frame clonotypes and omits some of them. The sample carries around 10,000 clones, 90% to 95% recorded once. Sequencing used PBMCs. The receptors here all came from a human donor in good health.

This clone has just one count. The chain is built from TRBV4-2 and TRBJ2-1; TRBD2 matches at 9 bases. The CDR3 has 16 amino acids. The germline V gene has CDR1 LGHNA and CDR2 YNFKEQ. The junction had 6 bases not matched to a gene; V was cut back by 1 base and J by 5 bases. CDR3 sequence reads: CASSQGSGRNHNEQFF. The DNA of the CDR3 is TGTGCCAGCAGCCAAGGAAGCGGGAGGAACCACAATGAGCAGTTCTTC.

The genes are TRBV5-1 and TRBJ2-7, with a tentative D call TRBD1 (6 bases). The CDR3 runs 12 residues. Trimming stripped 0 bases from V and 6 bases from J, with 7 bases between. Germline V lookup: CDR1 SGHRS, CDR2 YFSETQ. In DNA, the CDR3 is TGCGCCAGCAGCTTGGAGACAGGCGAGCAGTACTTC. This translates into CASSLETGEQYF. The whole variable domain, filled in from reference TRBV5-1 and TRBJ2-7, reads KAGVTQTPRYLIKTRGQQVTLSCSPISGHRSVSWYQQTPGQGLQFLFEYFSETQRNKGNFPGRFSGRQFSNSRSEMNVSTLELGDSALYLCASSLETGEQYFGPGTRLTVT.

V gene TRBV7-3 combines with J gene TRBJ2-3; 7 bases are a match to TRBD2. This CDR3 spans 14 amino acids. Germline V gene data show CDR1 as SGHTA and CDR2 as FQGTGA. Trimming cost V 5 bases and J 6 bases; bases outside gene matches: 8. The CDR3 nucleotides read TGTGCCAGCAGCCTACGCTCTAGCGGTGATACGCAGTATTTT. This gives the protein CASSLRSSGDTQYF.

The rearrangement joins TRBV6-5 to TRBJ2-7, with a possible D match to TRBD2 (6 bases). In germline, CDR1 is MNHEY, CDR2 SVGAGI. The CDR3 is 14 residues long. Trimming shortened V by 5 bases and J by 6 bases, and 17 bases separated the two germline ends. Here the CDR3 DNA reads TGTGCCAGCAGTGAAGGAGGGGCCCCAGGCGAGCAGTACTTC. The encoded protein is CASSEGGAPGEQYF.

The CDR3 nucleotides read TGTGCCAGCAGCTTGGGGCCCCCGACAGGCTACCCTAATGAAAAACTGTTTTTT. Translated, it gives CASSLGPPTGYPNEKLFF. This rearrangement joins TRBV5-6 to TRBJ1-4; maybe TRBD1 (6 bases). V dropped 0 bases and J dropped 3 bases, with 18 bases sitting between them. CDR1 is SGHDT and CDR2 is YYEEEE in the germline V gene. The CDR3 sequence is 18 residues long.

This sequence joins TRBV18 and TRBJ1-1; D remains unclear. V was pared by 2 bases and J by 10 bases, with 14 bases between. The germline gives CDR1 KGHSH, CDR2 LQKENI. This CDR3 has 13 amino acids. CDR3 sequence: CASSPEPPLGAFF. The CDR3 bases are TGTGCCAGCTCACCAGAGCCCCCACTAGGAGCTTTCTTT.

This chain uses TRBV7-9 with TRBJ2-1, with a tentative D call TRBD2 (6 bases). Germline V CDR1 and CDR2: SEHNR, FQNEAQ (reference sequence). The CDR3 length is 14 residues. V lost 0 bases to trimming and J lost 7 bases, with 10 bases between them. As DNA, the CDR3 is TGTGCCAGCAGCTTAGCTGGGACTGGGAATGAGCAGTTCTTC. Translating it yields CASSLAGTGNEQFF.

This rearrangement joins TRBV6-5 to TRBJ1-3; 9 bases are a match to TRBD1. CDR3 length equals 16 residues. V was clipped by 0 bases and J by 2 bases; unmatched bases: 2. CDR1 and CDR2 (germline): MNHEY, SVGAGI. The CDR3 here is CASSYSGTGTGNTIYF. Written as DNA, the CDR3 is TGTGCCAGCAGTTACTCTGGGACAGGGACTGGAAACACCATATATTTT.

The chain uses TRBV6-6 and TRBJ1-5; 9 bases are shared with TRBD1. The CDR3 contains 15 residues. Trimming at V came to 4 bases and at J to 2 bases, leaving 3 bases not matched to a gene. Germline values: CDR1 MNHNY, CDR2 SVGAGI (reference sequence). CDR3 in DNA: TGTGCCAGCAGTTTCCGGACAGGGGGCAATCAGCCCCAGCATTTT. Translated, it gives CASSFRTGGNQPQHF.

The rearrangement uses TRBV4-1 and TRBJ2-1, with TRBD1 matching over 7 bases. Trimming cost V 6 bases and J 2 bases; bases outside gene matches: 4. Germline V lookup: CDR1 MGHRA, CDR2 YSYEKL. CDR3 length equals 14 residues. CDR3 in amino acids: CASRLDRAYNEQFF. The CDR3 DNA reads TGCGCCAGCAGACTCGACAGGGCCTACAATGAGCAGTTCTTC.

This clone was recorded a few times. This sequence joins TRBV12-5 and TRBJ2-5; 8 bases map to TRBD1. V lost 7 bases and J lost 5; bases outside the gene matches: 12. The length of the CDR3 is 15 residues. In germline, CDR1 is LGHNT, CDR2 FRNRAP. In DNA, the CDR3 is TGTGCTAGTGCCCTCACCAGCAGGGGGCTGGAGACCCAGTACTTC. Translated, it gives CASALTSRGLETQYF.

J is TRBJ1-5 and V is TRBV5-1; the D is unclear. Germline V gene data show CDR1 as SGHRS and CDR2 as YFSETQ. The V end was cut by 4 bases, the J end by 4 bases, with 9 bases between. This CDR3 contains 13 residues. The CDR3, as DNA: TGCGCCAGCAGCCTGGATAATAATCAGCCCCAGCATTTT. Encoded protein: CASSLDNNQPQHF.

The chain employs TRBV5-6 and TRBJ1-1; a weak D match, TRBD1 (6 bases). The V end was cut by 3 bases, the J end by 1 base, with 10 bases between. The CDR3 sequence is 14 residues long. Germline lookup yields CDR1 SGHDT and CDR2 YYEEEE. The CDR3 region has the DNA TGTGCCAGCAGCTATGGGGGCGGGAACACTGAAGCTTTCTTT. It codes for CASSYGGGNTEAFF.

The rearrangement joins TRBV2 to TRBJ2-3; TRBD1 agrees at 8 bases. V trimming: 6 bases; J trimming: 2 bases; junction bases outside the gene matches: 16. Looked up from germline, CDR1 is SNHLY and CDR2 is FYNNEI. This CDR3 region has 18 residues. CDR3: CASSRNAPRTGLTDTQYF. The CDR3 bases are TGTGCCAGCAGCCGGAATGCACCCAGGACAGGGCTCACAGATACGCAGTATTTT.

This clone was counted a single time. This rearrangement joins TRBV5-1 to TRBJ1-5; D gene ambiguous. With 4 bases removed from V and 5 bases from J, the gap between germline ends came to 16 bases. Germline V lookup: CDR1 SGHRS, CDR2 YFSETQ. The CDR3 length is 15 residues. The CDR3 loop reads CASSKSGGMDQPQHF. In DNA form, the CDR3 reads TGCGCCAGCAGCAAATCAGGAGGGATGGATCAGCCCCAGCATTTT.

The chain has TRBV11-2 and TRBJ2-5; 7 nucleotides match TRBD1. V trimming: 7 bases; J trimming: 1 base; junction bases outside the gene matches: 9. There are 15 residues in the CDR3. The V gene's germline CDR1 is SGHAT and CDR2 FQNNGV. The CDR3, as DNA: TGTGCCAGCACCGAGGTGGGACAGCCCCAAGAGACCCAGTACTTC. Protein product: CASTEVGQPQETQYF.

The V gene is TRBV14, the J gene TRBJ2-5, with 9 bases matching TRBD1. The CDR3 totals 16 residues. V lost 4 bases and J lost 4; bases outside the gene matches: 10. Germline CDR1 reads SGHDN; CDR2 reads FVKESK. The CDR3 protein is CASSPGVRTGVETQYF. CDR3 sequence (DNA): TGTGCCAGCAGCCCAGGCGTCAGGACAGGGGTAGAGACCCAGTACTTC.

This sequence joins TRBV7-2 and TRBJ1-2; no clear D gene. V was pared by 5 bases and J by 4 bases, with 17 bases between. Per germline, CDR1 SGHTA and CDR2 FQGNSA. The CDR3 runs 15 residues. As DNA, the CDR3 is TGTGCCAGCAGCCTTACGTTACTGGCGGGCTATGGCTACACCTTC. It specifies CASSLTLLAGYGYTF.

The V gene is TRBV7-9, the J gene TRBJ1-1, with TRBD1 as a possible D gene (5 bases). From germline, CDR1 is SEHNR and CDR2 FQNEAQ (reference sequence). This CDR3 has 15 amino acids. V was trimmed by 1 base and J by 0 bases, leaving 9 bases between them. The CDR3 coding sequence is TGTGCCAGCAGCTTAGAGGCCAGGGTGAACACTGAAGCTTTCTTT. Translated, it gives CASSLEARVNTEAFF.

The genes are TRBV6-5 and TRBJ1-5; D may be TRBD1 (6 bases). Germline V gives CDR1 MNHEY, CDR2 SVGAGI. V shed 4 bases and J shed 2 bases, with 15 bases lying between them. CDR3 length: 16 amino acids. The CDR3, as DNA: TGTGCCAGCAGTTTACAGGGTGCCGGGGGCAATCAGCCCCAGCATTTT. It translates to CASSLQGAGGNQPQHF.

J is TRBJ1-1 and V is TRBV6-5, with D hard to call. Germline V gene data show CDR1 as MNHEY and CDR2 as SVGAGI. V was trimmed by 6 bases and J by 5 bases, leaving 7 bases between them. The CDR3 runs to 11 residues. CDR3 amino acids: CASRSTTEAFF. The CDR3 nucleotides read TGTGCCAGCAGATCCACAACTGAAGCTTTCTTT.

The V and J genes are TRBV25-1 and TRBJ2-1; 7 bases line up with TRBD2. With 4 bases clipped from V and 7 bases from J, the junction kept 10 bases outside the gene matches. This CDR3 contains 15 residues. Germline CDR1 MGHDK, CDR2 SYGVNS. The CDR3 DNA reads as TGTGCCAGCAGTGCGGTGGCGGGAGACCGTAATGAGCAGTTCTTC. Translating it yields CASSAVAGDRNEQFF.

The sample holds a few counts of this clone. The genes are TRBV10-1 and TRBJ1-1; possibly TRBD1 for D (6 bases). The germline V and J ends were trimmed by 6 bases and 0 bases, with 14 bases remaining between them. Germline loops: CDR1 WNHNN, CDR2 SYGVQD (reference sequence). CDR3 length: 15 amino acids. The CDR3 loop is CASSLDSRMNTEAFF. The CDR3 bases are TGCGCCAGCAGCTTGGACAGTAGGATGAACACTGAAGCTTTCTTT.

The chain links TRBV5-6 to TRBJ2-7; D might be TRBD1 (5 bases). The germline V gene encodes CDR1 SGHDT and CDR2 YYEEEE. Deletions cut 2 bases from V and 5 bases from J, with 20 bases between. This CDR3 comprises 16 residues. CDR3 DNA: TGTGCCAGCAGCTTTTCATTCGTCGGCAGGGTGGACGAGCAGTACTTC. This translates into CASSFSFVGRVDEQYF.

The chain links TRBV5-1 to TRBJ2-1, with 8 bases identical to TRBD1. Germline lookup yields CDR1 SGHRS and CDR2 YFSETQ. V shed 2 bases and J 2 bases; nucleotides not matched to a gene: 6. The CDR3 consists of 16 residues. The CDR3 DNA reads as TGCGCCAGCAGCTTACAGGGGGAAGGGACCTACAATGAGCAGTTCTTC. Protein product: CASSLQGEGTYNEQFF.

The chain links TRBV2 to TRBJ2-2; D possibly corresponds to TRBD2 (6 bases). The V gene's germline CDR1 is SNHLY and CDR2 FYNNEI. CDR3 size: 12 residues. Trimming removed 11 bases at V and 2 bases at J, with 9 bases between. The CDR3 sequence is CAGGNNTGELFF. In DNA form, the CDR3 reads TGTGCCGGCGGGAATAACACCGGGGAGCTGTTTTTT.

This sequence joins TRBV19 and TRBJ1-3; D is unresolved. From germline, CDR1 is LNHDA and CDR2 SQIVND (reference sequence). The CDR3 covers 14 residues. V was trimmed by 6 bases and J by 0 bases, leaving 9 bases between them. The CDR3 is CASRAGSSGNTIYF. The CDR3 DNA sequence: TGTGCCAGTAGGGCGGGCAGCTCTGGAAACACCATATATTTT.

The rearrangement uses TRBV7-9 and TRBJ2-2; D ambiguous. CDR1 and CDR2 (germline): SEHNR, FQNEAQ (reference sequence). V was cut by 1 base and J by 5 bases, with 8 bases left in between. This CDR3 has 14 amino acids. CDR3 protein: CASSLGRSTGELFF. The DNA for the CDR3 is TGTGCCAGCAGCTTAGGAAGGAGTACCGGGGAGCTGTTTTTT. The complete variable domain, with remaining parts taken from reference TRBV7-9 and TRBJ2-2, reads DTGVSQNPRHKITKRGQNVTFRCDPISEHNRLYWYRQTLGQGPEFLTYFQNEAQLEKSRLLSDRFSAERPKGSFSTLEIQRTEQGDSAMYLCASSLGRSTGELFFGEGSRLTVL.

V is TRBV5-1 and J is TRBJ1-3; D is perhaps TRBD1 (6 bases). The germline V gene has CDR1 SGHRS and CDR2 YFSETQ. The CDR3 sequence is 18 residues long. V was pared by 3 bases and J by 4 bases, with 23 bases between. For the CDR3, the DNA is TGCGCCAGCAGCTACCGGACAGTATTCCGACCAGGGGGAAACACCATATATTTT. Translating it yields CASSYRTVFRPGGNTIYF. Combining the CDR3 with reference TRBV5-1 and TRBJ1-3 gives the whole variable domain KAGVTQTPRYLIKTRGQQVTLSCSPISGHRSVSWYQQTPGQGLQFLFEYFSETQRNKGNFPGRFSGRQFSNSRSEMNVSTLELGDSALYLCASSYRTVFRPGGNTIYFGEGSWLTVV.

The V gene is TRBV7-9, the J gene TRBJ2-7; D is undetermined. Germline CDR1 and CDR2: SEHNR and FQNEAQ (reference sequence). There are 10 residues in the CDR3. Between the trimmed V and J ends, which lost 5 bases and 5 bases, there was a span of 4 bases. The CDR3: CASSANEQYF. In nucleotides, the CDR3 is TGTGCCAGCAGCGCTAACGAGCAGTACTTC.